This is a list of T cell receptor beta chains from one sample in a study of shared clonotypes between healthy human individuals. Assay: immunoSEQ multiplex PCR; the TCRdb copy retains only in-frame clones and omits some. The table has over a million clones, around 82% seen once; the top ten hold 0.55% to 0.7%. Sequencing was carried out using memory CD4+ T cells from PBMCs. The source is a man aged 18 to 35 in good health. Some clones in this sample may be carry-over from other donors' samples. CDR3s include the opening cysteine and the closing phenylalanine or tryptophan. The D gene is left open where the match is weak. Size is stated for part of the rows, as once, few or many counts, or as a class when the clone is expanded.

V gene: TRBV9
clone size: -
J gene: TRBJ2-1
D gene: -
CDR3 DNA: TGTGCCAGCAGCGCAGGGACATACAATGAGCAGTTCTTC
CDR3 protein: CASSAGTYNEQFF

V gene: TRBV9
clone size: -
J gene: TRBJ2-3
D gene: -
CDR3 DNA: TGTGCCAGCAGCGTAGCTGCGGGTTCCACAGATACGCAGTATTTT
CDR3 protein: CASSVAAGSTDTQYF

V gene: TRBV30
clone size: -
J gene: TRBJ2-1
D gene: -
CDR3 DNA: TGTGCCTGGAGTGTAACCTACAATGAGCAGTTCTTC
CDR3 protein: CAWSVTYNEQFF

V gene: TRBV28
clone size: -
J gene: TRBJ1-1
D gene: -
CDR3 DNA: TGTGCCAGCAGTTGGCCGAGGGACACTGAAGCTTTCTTT
CDR3 protein: CASSWPRDTEAFF

V gene: TRBV29-1
clone size: -
J gene: TRBJ2-3
D gene: -
CDR3 DNA: TGCAGCGTTGAACTGTCCGGTACAGATACGCAGTATTTT
CDR3 protein: CSVELSGTDTQYF

V gene: TRBV28
clone size: -
J gene: TRBJ2-6
D gene: TRBD1
CDR3 DNA: TGTGCCAGCACTCCCCGCAGGGACAGCTCTGGGGCCAACGTCCTGACTTTC
CDR3 protein: CASTPRRDSSGANVLTF

V gene: TRBV2
clone size: few
J gene: TRBJ1-3
D gene: -
CDR3 DNA: TGTGCCAGCCGGGGGGAGAGGACTGGAAACACCATATATTTT
CDR3 protein: CASRGERTGNTIYF

V gene: TRBV11-2
clone size: few
J gene: TRBJ2-5
D gene: -
CDR3 DNA: TGTGCCAGCAGCTTGGCCAGTAAAGAGACCCAGTACTTC
CDR3 protein: CASSLASKETQYF

V gene: TRBV7-8
clone size: -
J gene: TRBJ2-1
D gene: TRBD2
CDR3 DNA: TGTGCCAGCAGCTTTGGGACTAGCGTACTGGCGAATGAGCAGTTCTTC
CDR3 protein: CASSFGTSVLANEQFF

V gene: TRBV7-6
clone size: once
J gene: TRBJ2-2
D gene: -
CDR3 DNA: TGTGCCAGCAGCTTAGAGGCGCTCGGGAGCGGGGAGCTGTTTTTT
CDR3 protein: CASSLEALGSGELFF

V gene: TRBV28
clone size: -
J gene: TRBJ1-2
D gene: -
CDR3 DNA: TGTGCCAGCAGGCAGACAATGAACTATGGCTACACCTTC
CDR3 protein: CASRQTMNYGYTF

V gene: TRBV28
clone size: -
J gene: TRBJ1-2
D gene: TRBD1
CDR3 DNA: TGTGCCACCCAGGGGGGGGCGGGATCGGACTATGGCTACACCTTC
CDR3 protein: CATQGGAGSDYGYTF

V gene: TRBV20-1
clone size: -
J gene: TRBJ1-2
D gene: -
CDR3 DNA: TGCAGTGCTAGAGTGATCCTGGGCTACACCTTC
CDR3 protein: CSARVILGYTF

V gene: TRBV6-6
clone size: -
J gene: TRBJ1-1
D gene: TRBD1
CDR3 DNA: TGTGCCAGCACGATACAGGGGGCCGGGAACACTGAAGCTTTCTTT
CDR3 protein: CASTIQGAGNTEAFF

V gene: TRBV18
clone size: many
J gene: TRBJ1-1
D gene: TRBD1
CDR3 DNA: TGTGCCAGCTCAGAGGGACAGGGGACTGAAGCTTTCTTT
CDR3 protein: CASSEGQGTEAFF

V gene: TRBV28
clone size: -
J gene: TRBJ2-1
D gene: -
CDR3 DNA: TGTGCCAGCTCCCAAAACAATGAGCAGTTCTTC
CDR3 protein: CASSQNNEQFF

V gene: TRBV2
clone size: -
J gene: TRBJ1-4
D gene: TRBD1
CDR3 DNA: TGTGCCAGCGGGGACAGGGACCGAGAAAAACTGTTTTTT
CDR3 protein: CASGDRDREKLFF

V gene: TRBV28
clone size: few
J gene: TRBJ1-2
D gene: -
CDR3 DNA: TGTGCCGTTCGGGGCCTCTATGGCTACACCTTC
CDR3 protein: CAVRGLYGYTF

V gene: TRBV6-1
clone size: few
J gene: TRBJ2-5
D gene: TRBD2
CDR3 DNA: TGTGCCACCGTTAGGACTAGCGGGTTCCAAGAGACCCAGTACTTC
CDR3 protein: CATVRTSGFQETQYF

V gene: TRBV5-1
clone size: -
J gene: TRBJ1-2
D gene: -
CDR3 DNA: TGCGCCAGCAGGTCATCGACGGATTTCTATGGCTACACCTTC
CDR3 protein: CASRSSTDFYGYTF

V gene: TRBV7-2
clone size: -
J gene: TRBJ2-7
D gene: TRBD2
CDR3 DNA: TGTGCCAGCAGCTTAGGGGGGACTACCTACGAGCAGTACTTC
CDR3 protein: CASSLGGTTYEQYF

V gene: TRBV30
clone size: -
J gene: TRBJ1-5
D gene: -
CDR3 DNA: TGTGCCTGGAGGCTACAGGAGAATCAGCCCCAGCATTTT
CDR3 protein: CAWRLQENQPQHF

V gene: TRBV7-2
clone size: -
J gene: TRBJ2-7
D gene: TRBD2
CDR3 DNA: TGTGCCAGCAGCTTAGTCTCTAGCGGGAGGGCCTACGAGCAGTACTTC
CDR3 protein: CASSLVSSGRAYEQYF

V gene: TRBV2
clone size: -
J gene: TRBJ2-3
D gene: TRBD1
CDR3 DNA: TGTGCCAGCATATCCACAGGGGGCACAGATACGCAGTATTTT
CDR3 protein: CASISTGGTDTQYF

V gene: TRBV12-1
clone size: -
J gene: TRBJ2-7
D gene: -
CDR3 DNA: TGTGCCAGCAGCCCCCCTAGCGGGAGGCTTTACGAGCAGTACTTC
CDR3 protein: CASSPPSGRLYEQYF

V gene: TRBV11-2
clone size: -
J gene: TRBJ2-5
D gene: -
CDR3 DNA: TGTGCCAGCAGCTTAGTTGGGGGCAGGGTAGAGACCCAGTACTTC
CDR3 protein: CASSLVGGRVETQYF

V gene: TRBV19
clone size: -
J gene: TRBJ2-1
D gene: TRBD2
CDR3 DNA: TGTGCCAGTAGTACCCGCGGGACTAGCGGGACCAATGAGCAGTTCTTC
CDR3 protein: CASSTRGTSGTNEQFF

V gene: TRBV18
clone size: -
J gene: TRBJ2-2
D gene: TRBD1
CDR3 DNA: TGTGCCAGCTCACGCAACCGTCTGACAGGGCACACCGGGGAGCTGTTTTTT
CDR3 protein: CASSRNRLTGHTGELFF

V gene: TRBV7-9
clone size: -
J gene: TRBJ1-2
D gene: TRBD1
CDR3 DNA: TGTGCCAGCAGCTTAGGAGGACAGGCCGCTAACTATGGCTACACCTTC
CDR3 protein: CASSLGGQAANYGYTF

V gene: TRBV28
clone size: -
J gene: TRBJ2-1
D gene: -
CDR3 DNA: TGTGCCAGCACCGACCGGCGCCAGGGCCTTACTCGGCAGTTCTTC
CDR3 protein: CASTDRRQGLTRQFF

V gene: TRBV6-6
clone size: -
J gene: TRBJ1-4
D gene: -
CDR3 DNA: TGTGCCAGCAGTTACGTGAGGGCAACTAATGAAAAACTGTTTTTT
CDR3 protein: CASSYVRATNEKLFF

V gene: TRBV7-2
clone size: -
J gene: TRBJ2-7
D gene: TRBD2
CDR3 DNA: TGTGCCAGCAGCTTGTCGTCTAGCGGGGCCTACGAGCAGTACTTC
CDR3 protein: CASSLSSSGAYEQYF

V gene: TRBV7-3
clone size: -
J gene: TRBJ2-7
D gene: -
CDR3 DNA: TGTGCCAGCAGCTTAACTATAGCGGATGTGGACGAGCAGTACTTC
CDR3 protein: CASSLTIADVDEQYF

V gene: TRBV30
clone size: -
J gene: TRBJ2-7
D gene: -
CDR3 DNA: TGTGCCTCCCTCGGGGCAGGGGAGGTTTTATGTCGTCGGCAGTACTTC
CDR3 protein: CASLGAGEVLCRRQYF

V gene: TRBV7-9
clone size: few
J gene: TRBJ1-1
D gene: -
CDR3 DNA: TGTGCCAGCAGCTTAACCGGGACACTGAACACTGAAGCTTTCTTT
CDR3 protein: CASSLTGTLNTEAFF

V gene: TRBV14
clone size: -
J gene: TRBJ2-2
D gene: TRBD1
CDR3 DNA: TGTGCCAGCAGCCAAGGCAGGGGGAAGCTGTTTTTT
CDR3 protein: CASSQGRGKLFF

V gene: TRBV7-9
clone size: many
J gene: TRBJ1-2
D gene: TRBD1
CDR3 DNA: TGTGCCAGCAGCTTAACCCACAATACAGGGGGCGCCGGGTTTGGCTACACCTTC
CDR3 protein: CASSLTHNTGGAGFGYTF

V gene: TRBV28
clone size: -
J gene: TRBJ2-7
D gene: -
CDR3 DNA: TGTGCCAGCGGTCGTTACGAGCAGTACTTC
CDR3 protein: CASGRYEQYF

V gene: TRBV5-5
clone size: -
J gene: TRBJ1-4
D gene: -
CDR3 DNA: TGTGCCAGCAGCCTGGGTAGGGCATTTGAAAAACTGTTTTTT
CDR3 protein: CASSLGRAFEKLFF

V gene: TRBV27
clone size: once
J gene: TRBJ2-3
D gene: -
CDR3 DNA: TGTGCCAGCAGAAGCGCCGGAGATACGCAGTATTTT
CDR3 protein: CASRSAGDTQYF

V gene: TRBV7-2
clone size: -
J gene: TRBJ2-3
D gene: TRBD2
CDR3 DNA: TGTGCCAGCAGCTTAAGTAGCGGGGATACGCAGTATTTT
CDR3 protein: CASSLSSGDTQYF

V gene: TRBV30
clone size: -
J gene: TRBJ1-3
D gene: -
CDR3 DNA: TGTGCCTGGGCCCGGTGGAGCTCTGGAAACACCATATATTTT
CDR3 protein: CAWARWSSGNTIYF

V gene: TRBV5-1
clone size: -
J gene: TRBJ1-1
D gene: -
CDR3 DNA: TGCGCCAGCAGCTTGGGACACAACATGAACACTGAAGCTTTCTTT
CDR3 protein: CASSLGHNMNTEAFF

V gene: TRBV28
clone size: many
J gene: TRBJ1-5
D gene: TRBD1
CDR3 DNA: TGTGCCAGCAGTTGGGCAGGGGGTGTTCAGCCCCAGCATTTT
CDR3 protein: CASSWAGGVQPQHF

V gene: TRBV19
clone size: -
J gene: TRBJ1-1
D gene: -
CDR3 DNA: TGTGCCAGTAGTATAGATCTCGTCAGGTCAGGTTCCGCTTTCTTT
CDR3 protein: CASSIDLVRSGSAFF

V gene: TRBV2
clone size: -
J gene: TRBJ1-4
D gene: -
CDR3 DNA: TGTGCCAGCCTAGGGCTGCGGGAAAAACTGTTTTTT
CDR3 protein: CASLGLREKLFF

V gene: TRBV9
clone size: -
J gene: TRBJ2-5
D gene: -
CDR3 DNA: TGTGCCAGCAGCGTAGTGGCAGGGAAAGAGACCCAGTACTTC
CDR3 protein: CASSVVAGKETQYF

V gene: TRBV9
clone size: -
J gene: TRBJ2-1
D gene: -
CDR3 DNA: TGTGCCAGCAGCGTAGGTCTGCGGGAAGGGTTCAATGAGCAGTTCTTC
CDR3 protein: CASSVGLREGFNEQFF

V gene: TRBV6-5
clone size: -
J gene: TRBJ1-1
D gene: TRBD1
CDR3 DNA: TGTGCCAGCAGGACAGGGGGGATGAACACTGAAGCTTTCTTT
CDR3 protein: CASRTGGMNTEAFF

V gene: TRBV9
clone size: -
J gene: TRBJ2-5
D gene: TRBD2
CDR3 DNA: TGTGCCAGCAGCGCGGGGACTAGCGCCTTGCCGGAGACCCAGTACTTC
CDR3 protein: CASSAGTSALPETQYF

V gene: TRBV20-1
clone size: once
J gene: TRBJ1-2
D gene: -
CDR3 DNA: TGCAGTGCTAGTTTACGGGGGTCCTACGCCTTC
CDR3 protein: CSASLRGSYAF

V gene: TRBV6-6
clone size: -
J gene: TRBJ2-4
D gene: -
CDR3 DNA: TGTGCCAGCAGTCCTGCCAGTAACATTCAGTACTTC
CDR3 protein: CASSPASNIQYF

V gene: TRBV7-2
clone size: -
J gene: TRBJ1-2
D gene: -
CDR3 DNA: TGTGCCAGCAGCTTATCGCAGGGTAGGGGCTACACCTTC
CDR3 protein: CASSLSQGRGYTF